These 6 T cell receptor beta chains were all obtained from the same sample, sequenced in a study of T cell repertoires in cytomegalovirus infection. No antigen is known for these receptors. TCRdb reanalysed the reads using MiXCR and keeps one entry per CDR3 protein. The table includes approximately 280,000 distinct CDR3 sequences, roughly a fifth detected once. Specimen: cultured PBMCs, collected from culture after CMV antigen stimulation. These receptors were taken from a human donor in good health (CMV status not recorded). Some clones in this sample may be carry-over from other donors' samples.

This clonotype was counted between two and nine times. This rearrangement joins TRBV7-2 to TRBJ2-1, with 9 bases that match TRBD2. Germline CDR1 SGHTA, CDR2 FQGNSA. This CDR3 is 15 amino acids long. The trim removed 4 bases at V and 5 bases at J, leaving 6 bases unmatched. The DNA of the CDR3 is TGTGCCAGCAGCTCGGATAGCGGGGGACACAATGAGCAGTTCTTC. Translated: CASSSDSGGHNEQFF. The full variable domain, in which reference TRBV7-2 and TRBJ2-1 provide the parts outside the CDR3, is GAGVSQSPSNKVTEKGKDVELRCDPISGHTALYWYRQSLGQGLEFLIYFQGNSAPDKSGLPSDRFSAERTGGSVSTLTIQRTQQEDSAVYLCASSSDSGGHNEQFFGPGTRLTVL.

The rearrangement uses TRBV5-1 and TRBJ1-1, with a weak D call TRBD1 (5 bases). Trimming removed 4 bases from V and 5 bases from J, with 21 bases in between. The germline CDR1 and CDR2 sequences are SGHRS and YFSETQ. The CDR3 length is 16 residues. This chain's CDR3 is CASSPIPGQGETEAFF. In DNA, the CDR3 is TGCGCCAGCAGCCCAATACCGGGGCAGGGCGAGACTGAAGCTTTCTTT.

This clonotype was seen a few times. The genes are TRBV28 and TRBJ2-1, with TRBD2 identical over 8 bases. The CDR3 has 16 residues. CDR1 and CDR2 from the germline V gene are MDHEN and SYDVKM. J lost 5 bases, V lost 6 bases, and 12 bases had no gene match. As DNA, the CDR3 is TGTGCCAGCAGCCCGGGGGGTCTAGCGGGTAACAATGAGCAGTTCTTC. It encodes CASSPGGLAGNNEQFF.

The table lists this clonotype with a count of one. The chain carries TRBV7-6 and TRBJ2-5; D is ambiguous. The CDR3 spans 14 residues. V was shortened by 2 bases and J by 5 bases, with 12 bases between the two germline ends. Looked up from germline, CDR1 is SGHVS and CDR2 is FNYEAQ. This chain's CDR3 is CASSLRALSETQYF. CDR3 nucleotides: TGTGCCAGCAGCTTACGGGCCCTCTCTGAGACCCAGTACTTC.

This chain uses TRBV27 with TRBJ2-7; no clear D gene. Trimming took 5 bases from V and 0 from J, leaving 11 bases between them. Germline V gene sequence: CDR1 MNHEY, CDR2 SMNVEV (reference sequence). This CDR3 is 14 amino acids long. The CDR3 sequence is CASSPGRGSYEQYF. CDR3 DNA sequence: TGTGCCAGCAGTCCTGGACGCGGCTCCTACGAGCAGTACTTC.

CDR3 protein: CASSRLAGRYEQYV. The DNA for the CDR3 is TGTGCCAGCAGTCGACTAGCGGGGCGGTACGAGCAGTACGTC. This rearrangement joins TRBV6-2 or TRBV6-3 to TRBJ2-7; the match to TRBD2 covers 11 bases. The CDR3 spans 14 residues. The germline V gene has CDR1 MNHEY and CDR2 SVGEGT. V lost 5 bases, J lost 4 bases, and 4 bases stayed unmatched.